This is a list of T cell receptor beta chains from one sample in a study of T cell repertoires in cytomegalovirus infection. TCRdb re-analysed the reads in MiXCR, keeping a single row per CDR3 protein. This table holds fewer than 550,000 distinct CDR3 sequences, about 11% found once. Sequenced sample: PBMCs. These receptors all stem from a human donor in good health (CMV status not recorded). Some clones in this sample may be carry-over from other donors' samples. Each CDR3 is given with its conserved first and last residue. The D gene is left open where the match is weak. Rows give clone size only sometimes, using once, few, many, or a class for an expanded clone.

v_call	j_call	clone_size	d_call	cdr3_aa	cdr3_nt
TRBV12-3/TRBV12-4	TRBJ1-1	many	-	CASNKRTDFTRTEAFF	TGTGCCAGCAACAAGAGGACAGACTTTACGAGGACTGAAGCTTTCTTT
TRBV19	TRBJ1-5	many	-	CASSIASGANQPQHF	TGTGCCAGTAGTATAGCCTCAGGGGCGAATCAGCCCCAGCATTTT
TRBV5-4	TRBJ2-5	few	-	CASSQQGSSETQYF	TGTGCCAGCAGCCAGCAGGGTAGTTCAGAGACCCAGTACTTC
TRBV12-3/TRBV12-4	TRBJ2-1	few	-	CASSLAGPYNEQFF	TGTGCCAGCAGTTTAGCGGGCCCATACAATGAGCAGTTCTTC
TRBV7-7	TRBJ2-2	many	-	CASSRRGSTGELFF	TGTGCTAGCAGTCGAAGGGGCAGCACCGGGGAGCTGTTTTTT
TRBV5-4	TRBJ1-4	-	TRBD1	CASSERTGTNEKLFF	TGTGCCAGCAGCGAAAGGACAGGAACTAATGAAAAACTGTTTTTT
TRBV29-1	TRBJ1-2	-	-	CSVAKANYGYTF	TGCAGCGTTGCCAAAGCTAACTATGGCTACACCTTC
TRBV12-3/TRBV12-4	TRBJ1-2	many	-	CASSPLNQGIYGYTF	TGTGCCAGCAGTCCGCTGAACCAGGGTATCTATGGCTACACCTTC
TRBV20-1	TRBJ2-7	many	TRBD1	CSARDRQGQPSYEQYF	TGCAGTGCTAGAGACCGACAGGGGCAACCCTCCTACGAGCAGTACTTC
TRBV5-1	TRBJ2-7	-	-	CASSLMQGGEQYF	TGCGCCAGCAGCTTGATGCAGGGGGGCGAGCAGTACTTC
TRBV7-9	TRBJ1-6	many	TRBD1	CASSLEGAGNSPLHF	TGTGCCAGCAGCTTAGAGGGGGCCGGGAATTCACCCCTCCACTTT
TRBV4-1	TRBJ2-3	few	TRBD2	CASSQNLLAGDTQYF	TGCGCCAGCAGCCAAAACCTGTTAGCGGGAGATACGCAGTATTTT
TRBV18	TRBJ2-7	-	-	CASSPPEGAGLGSYEQYF	TGTGCCAGCTCACCACCGGAGGGAGCGGGTCTGGGCTCCTACGAGCAGTACTTC
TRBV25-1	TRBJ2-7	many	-	CASSESFEQYF	TGTGCCAGCAGTGAATCGTTCGAGCAGTACTTC
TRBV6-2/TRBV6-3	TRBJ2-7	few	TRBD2	CASSYSTGRPRGEQYF	TGTGCCAGCAGTTACTCGACCGGGAGGCCGCGAGGGGAGCAGTACTTC
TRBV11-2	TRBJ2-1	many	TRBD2	CASSSWTSGRRNEQFF	TGTGCCAGCAGCAGCTGGACTAGCGGGAGGAGGAATGAGCAGTTCTTC
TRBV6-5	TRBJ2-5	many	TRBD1	CASSYGQGRGETQYF	TGTGCCAGCAGTTACGGACAGGGTCGGGGAGAGACCCAGTACTTC
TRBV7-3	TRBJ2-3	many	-	CASSPPGDDTQYF	TGTGCCAGCAGCCCCCCCGGGGATGATACGCAGTATTTT
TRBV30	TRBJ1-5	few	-	CAWSARTSNQPQHF	TGTGCCTGGAGTGCCCGTACTAGCAATCAGCCCCAGCATTTT
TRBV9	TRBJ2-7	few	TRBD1	CASSVEGTGPVEQYF	TGTGCCAGCAGCGTAGAAGGGACAGGCCCGGTAGAGCAGTACTTC
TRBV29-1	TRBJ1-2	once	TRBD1	CSVGDRALFTYGYTF	TGCAGCGTAGGGGACAGGGCCCTCTTTACCTATGGCTACACCTTC
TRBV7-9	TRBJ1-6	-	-	CASSLRGGPNSPLHF	TGTGCCAGCAGCTTACGGGGAGGGCCTAATTCACCCCTCCACTTT
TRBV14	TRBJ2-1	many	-	CASSQLRGHRYEQFF	TGTGCCAGCAGCCAGCTGCGGGGACATCGTTATGAGCAGTTCTTC
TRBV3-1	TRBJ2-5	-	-	CASSDPGETQYF	TGTGCCAGCAGCGACCCGGGAGAGACCCAGTACTTC
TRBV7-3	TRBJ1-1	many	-	CASSLDGQNTEAFF	TGTGCCAGCAGCTTGGACGGCCAGAACACTGAAGCTTTCTTT
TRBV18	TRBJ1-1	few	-	CASSGADGLTEAFF	TGTGCCAGCTCAGGGGCAGATGGGTTGACTGAAGCTTTCTTT
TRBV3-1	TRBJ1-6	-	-	CASSHPAGSPLHF	TGTGCCAGCAGCCACCCCGCCGGCTCACCCCTCCACTTT